These T cell receptor beta chains were read from a single sample in a study of blood T cell repertoires in COVID-19. Using immunoSEQ multiplex PCR, the repertoire was profiled, and TCRdb retains in-frame clones only, with some absent. The table lists over 200,000 clones, roughly 80% of them singletons. The sample consisted of PBMCs or T cells enriched from blood (not recorded which). The source is a man aged 60-69 years who had recovered from COVID-19. The conserved cysteine and the conserved F or W are not part of the CDR3 here.

TRBV6-4,TRBJ2-3,12,ASSAGGGGDTQY
TRBV19,TRBJ1-4,15,ASSIALGRDSDEKLF
TRBV5-1,TRBJ2-7,12,ASRVVTGTYEQY
TRBV3-1/TRBV3-2,TRBJ2-3,17,ASSLYSSGGWWGTDTQY
TRBV5-1,TRBJ2-2,13,ASSVGTANTGELF
TRBV7-9,TRBJ1-5,13,ASSLGTGDNQPQH
TRBV23-1,TRBJ1-2,15,ASSQGGRGRENYGYT
TRBV25-1,TRBJ1-4,13,ASKVTGPTTEKLF
TRBV7-2,TRBJ2-3,13,ASRLSGGGTDTQY
TRBV6-2/TRBV6-3,TRBJ1-5,12,ASSYHRVHQPQH
TRBV2,TRBJ1-4,12,ASSRDRGHEKLF
TRBV27,TRBJ1-5,11,ASSLSTAQPQH
TRBV11-2,TRBJ2-5,12,ASSSVGGLETQY
TRBV30,TRBJ2-1,11,AWSVQVYNEQF
TRBV18,TRBJ2-4,14,ASSTGTGLAKNIQY
TRBV7-2,TRBJ2-1,14,ASSSPRTSGRNEQF
TRBV3-1/TRBV3-2,TRBJ1-2,15,ASSPKPSRGQGYGYT
TRBV4-2,TRBJ2-7,10,ASSQDRQRQY
TRBV7-2,TRBJ2-1,13,ASSSLAGGETEQF
TRBV3-1/TRBV3-2,TRBJ1-2,13,ASSPPGPTGNGYT